The T cell receptor beta chain under discussion was sequenced for a study of shared clonotypes between healthy human individuals. Here immunoSEQ multiplex PCR was the method, and the copy in TCRdb shows in-frame clones only, minus some. The profile covers around 1.5 million clones, with under 99% appearing a single time and 0.45% taken by the ten largest. The germline gives CDR1 SGHRS, CDR2 YFSETQ. The germline V and J ends were trimmed by 0 bases and 2 bases, with 12 bases remaining between them. The CDR3 contains 15 residues. Nashville, Tennessee was home to all donors, each a Caucasian adult. Both subsets, CD45RA+ naive and CD45RA-negative memory, were split from the CD4+ cells.

The specimen was naive CD4+ T cells sorted from blood. Described subset: CD45RA+ positively selected. This clonotype was obtained from a man between 25 and 39 years old in good health. The chain couples TRBV5-1 to TRBJ2-7, with D possibly matching TRBD1 (6 bases). As DNA, the CDR3 is TGCGCCAGCAGCTTGGCCTTGACAGGAGCCTACGAGCAGTACTTC. This sequence encodes CASSLALTGAYEQYF. The whole variable domain, filled in from reference TRBV5-1 and TRBJ2-7, reads KAGVTQTPRYLIKTRGQQVTLSCSPISGHRSVSWYQQTPGQGLQFLFEYFSETQRNKGNFPGRFSGRQFSNSRSEMNVSTLELGDSALYLCASSLALTGAYEQYFGPGTRLTVT.